The 25 T cell receptor beta chains reported below all come from one sample, sequenced in a study of blood T cell repertoires in COVID-19 (dated by TCRdb to about 2020). Library construction relied on the immunoSEQ multiplex PCR assay. The table comes from immuneACCESS by way of TCRdb, which keeps in-frame sequences with V and J called. Part of the clones is missing from these tables; in studies checked, under half for an unresolved V gene and the rest for unknown reasons. The sample table shows about 170,000 clones, and 80% to 90% are seen once. More than 12% of the sample is held by the ten biggest clonotypes. Sequencing was done on a sample of peripheral blood. The origin of the receptors is a woman in her seventies with COVID-19, enrolled during active disease.

CDR3 in DNA: TGTGCCATCAGTAACAGTAGAAGCTCCTATAATTCACCCCTCCACTTT. This encodes CAISNSRSSYNSPLHF. The genes are TRBV10-3 and TRBJ1-6; no clear D gene. Germline assignment: CDR1 ENHRY and CDR2 SYGVKD. V gave up 5 bases and J gave up 0 bases, with 11 bases separating them. This CDR3 spans 16 amino acids.

J is TRBJ2-2 and V is TRBV9; TRBD2 might be the D (5 bases). The ends were cut back, 4 bases at V and 2 bases at J, with 18 bases in the middle. The germline gives CDR1 SGDLS, CDR2 YYNGEE. CDR3 length: 17 amino acids. DNA of the CDR3: TGTGCCAGCAGCCGGGGTTGGAGCGGAGTTAACACCGGGGAGCTGTTTTTT. This translates into CASSRGWSGVNTGELFF.

The sample holds one count of this clone. V gene TRBV9 combines with J gene TRBJ2-6; 7 nucleotides agree with TRBD2. CDR1 SGDLS and CDR2 YYNGEE come from the germline V gene. The J segment lost 0 bases and the V segment lost 4 bases, leaving 19 bases of the junction unmatched. CDR3 size: 21 residues. The CDR3 sequence: CASSPQIRPSGARSGANVLTF. Here the CDR3 DNA reads TGTGCCAGCAGCCCACAAATCCGCCCCAGCGGGGCACGCTCTGGGGCCAACGTCCTGACTTTC.

The chain combines TRBV28 with TRBJ1-2; D possibly corresponds to TRBD1 (5 bases). The V end lost 5 bases, the J end lost 8 bases, and 21 bases lay between the germline ends. This CDR3 is 15 amino acids long. Germline V gene lookup returns CDR1 MDHEN and CDR2 SYDVKM. CDR3 DNA sequence: TGTGCCAGCAGTCCCTCCCGGACTTACGGGGGGGGCTACACCTTC. It specifies CASSPSRTYGGGYTF.

The chain recombines TRBV7-8 with TRBJ2-3; D is uncertain. Germline CDR1 reads SGHVS; CDR2 reads FQNEAQ. Trimming took 1 base from V and 1 from J, leaving 9 bases between them. There are 15 residues in the CDR3. CDR3 protein: CASSLVVSGTDTQYF. The CDR3 DNA reads as TGTGCCAGCAGCTTAGTAGTCTCGGGCACAGATACGCAGTATTTT.

The count of this clone is one. The J gene is TRBJ1-4, the V gene TRBV7-2; 10 bases align to TRBD1. The CDR3 loop spans 14 amino acids. Losses at the gene ends were 5 bases for V and 7 bases for J; bases not matched to a gene: 4. The germline V gene has CDR1 SGHTA and CDR2 FQGNSA. CDR3 loop: CASSPRTGGEKLFF. The CDR3 nucleotides are TGTGCCAGCAGCCCACGGACAGGGGGTGAAAAACTGTTTTTT.

For the CDR3, the DNA is TGTGCCATCAGTGAGTCGAGAGTTGGCTACACCTTC. Its translation is CAISESRVGYTF. The genes are TRBV10-3 and TRBJ1-2, with D uncertain. Trimming pared 0 bases from V and 7 bases from J, leaving 6 bases between. CDR3 length: 12 residues. Germline CDR1 is ENHRY and CDR2 is SYGVKD.

The chain couples TRBV9 to TRBJ1-2, with TRBD1 matching 10 bases. The CDR3 length is 16 residues. Losses at the gene ends were 4 bases for V and 4 bases for J; bases not matched to a gene: 10. From germline, CDR1 is SGDLS and CDR2 YYNGEE. CDR3 sequence reads: CASSPSTGTGAYGYTF. In nucleotides, the CDR3 is TGTGCCAGCAGCCCAAGCACTGGGACAGGGGCCTATGGCTACACCTTC. The full variable domain, its missing parts supplied by reference TRBV9 and TRBJ1-2, is DSGVTQTPKHLITATGQRVTLRCSPRSGDLSVYWYQQSLDQGLQFLIQYYNGEERAKGNILERFSAQQFPDLHSELNLSSLELGDSALYFCASSPSTGTGAYGYTFGSGTRLTVV.

This rearrangement joins TRBV4-1 to TRBJ1-3, with 8 bases matching TRBD1. V gave up 4 bases and J gave up 3 bases; unmatched junction bases: 8. The CDR3 runs to 16 residues. Germline CDR1 is MGHRA and CDR2 is YSYEKL. In DNA, the CDR3 is TGCGCCAGCAGCCCACAGTGGACAGGGAATGGAAACACCATATATTTT. Its protein is CASSPQWTGNGNTIYF.

This chain joins TRBV6-5 and TRBJ1-1; the match to TRBD1 covers 9 bases. This CDR3 is built from 15 residues. CDR1 MNHEY and CDR2 SVGAGI come from the germline V gene. Trimming cost V 4 bases and J 5 bases; bases outside gene matches: 8. In nucleotides, the CDR3 is TGTGCCAGCAGTTTTTCTGGGACAGGGAAAACTGAAGCTTTCTTT. It codes for CASSFSGTGKTEAFF.

This clone was found a few times. The chain carries TRBV9 and TRBJ2-3, with D possibly matching TRBD2 (6 bases). Germline V lookup: CDR1 SGDLS, CDR2 YYNGEE. This CDR3 spans 15 amino acids. Trimming pared 0 bases from V and 4 bases from J, leaving 12 bases between. CDR3 sequence (DNA): TGTGCCAGCAGCGTAGGGATTGGGGGGTCAGATACGCAGTATTTT. This codes for CASSVGIGGSDTQYF.

V and J are TRBV6-6 and TRBJ2-7; 7 bases align to TRBD1. After removal of 0 bases from V and 6 bases from J, the junction contained 8 bases not matched to a gene. The CDR3 spans 15 residues. Germline lookup yields CDR1 MNHNY and CDR2 SVGAGI (reference sequence). The CDR3 region has the DNA TGTGCCAGCAGTTACTCCCCGGACAGGCATGGCGAGCAGTACTTC. This gives the protein CASSYSPDRHGEQYF.

The V and J genes are TRBV24-1 and TRBJ2-1; 9 bases agree with TRBD2. Germline V gene sequence: CDR1 KGHDR, CDR2 SFDVKD. The J segment lost 2 bases and the V segment lost 0 bases, leaving 1 base of the junction unmatched. CDR3 length: 16 residues. The CDR3 sequence is CATSDLAGGTYNEQFF. The DNA of the CDR3 is TGTGCCACCAGTGATTTGGCGGGGGGGACCTACAATGAGCAGTTCTTC.

This clone was detected only a few times. The chain combines TRBV6-5 with TRBJ2-7; 10 bases align to TRBD1. With V trimmed by 5 bases and J by 3 bases, 4 bases remained unmatched. Germline CDR1 MNHEY, CDR2 SVGAGI. The CDR3 covers 14 residues. The CDR3: CASSHGQGGYEQYV. CDR3 DNA: TGTGCCAGCAGTCACGGACAGGGGGGCTACGAGCAGTACGTC.

The rearrangement joins TRBV10-3 to TRBJ2-5; 8 bases fit TRBD1. This CDR3 has 14 residues. The germline gives CDR1 ENHRY, CDR2 SYGVKD. The V and J ends lost 10 bases and 4 bases, in that order; junction bases with no gene match: 11. DNA for the CDR3: TGTGCCACCGCCGCCGGGACAGGCACAGAGACCCAGTACTTC. This encodes CATAAGTGTETQYF.

V is TRBV11-2 and J is TRBJ2-3; D is unclear. The germline V and J ends were trimmed by 1 base and 6 bases, with 5 bases remaining between them. CDR1 is SGHAT and CDR2 is FQNNGV in the germline V gene. The CDR3 has 12 amino acids. This chain's CDR3 is CASSLAVDTQYF. The CDR3 DNA reads as TGTGCCAGCAGCTTAGCAGTTGATACGCAGTATTTT. The variable domain in full, with the rest retrieved from reference TRBV11-2 and TRBJ2-3, is EAGVAQSPRYKIIEKRQSVAFWCNPISGHATLYWYQQILGQGPKLLIQFQNNGVVDDSQLPKDRFSAERLKGVDSTLKIQPAKLEDSAVYLCASSLAVDTQYFGPGTRLTVL.

The chain uses TRBV3-1 (or the pseudogene TRBV3-2) and TRBJ2-2; tentative D call: TRBD1 (5 bases). From germline, CDR1 is LGHDT and CDR2 YNNKEL (reference sequence). Trimming cost V 4 bases and J 6 bases, with 9 bases left between them. This CDR3 has 13 residues. CDR3 DNA sequence: TGTGCCAGCAGCCTAGGGGCGGCCGGGGAGCTGTTTTTT. It translates to CASSLGAAGELFF.

The chain couples TRBV27 to TRBJ1-2, with D maybe TRBD1 (6 bases). This CDR3 contains 12 residues. V lost 10 bases and J 4 bases, leaving 13 bases between the germline ends. CDR1 and CDR2 (germline): MNHEY, SMNVEV (reference sequence). The DNA for the CDR3 is TGTGCCACTCACAGGGCCGGCTATGGCTACACCTTC. As protein: CATHRAGYGYTF.

The chain couples TRBV19 to TRBJ1-3; 7 bases agree with TRBD1. The germline CDR1 and CDR2 sequences are LNHDA and SQIVND (reference sequence). Losses at the gene ends were 4 bases for V and 0 bases for J; bases not matched to a gene: 9. This CDR3 spans 17 amino acids. In DNA, the CDR3 is TGTGCCAGTAGTAGATACTCCGGGACAGCCTCTGGAAACACCATATATTTT. This gives the protein CASSRYSGTASGNTIYF. Complete variable domain (other parts from reference TRBV19 and TRBJ1-3): DGGITQSPKYLFRKEGQNVTLSCEQNLNHDAMYWYRQDPGQGLRLIYYSQIVNDFQKGDIAEGYSVSREKKESFPLTVTSAQKNPTAFYLCASSRYSGTASGNTIYFGEGSWLTVV.

The gene calls are TRBV5-4 and TRBJ2-3; 14 bases are a match to TRBD2. This CDR3 contains 16 residues. V dropped 4 bases and J dropped 2; count of bases not matched to a gene: 3. Germline V gene sequence: CDR1 SGHNT, CDR2 YYREEE (reference sequence). The CDR3 DNA sequence: TGTGCCAGCAGCCTGGGACTAGCGGGGGACACAGATACGCAGTATTTT. It codes for CASSLGLAGDTDTQYF.

This clone was counted only a few times. The J gene is TRBJ1-2, the V gene TRBV7-8; no clear D gene. V dropped 3 bases and J dropped 8 bases, with 16 bases sitting between them. Germline V gene lookup returns CDR1 SGHVS and CDR2 FQNEAQ. There are 14 residues in the CDR3. CDR3 amino acids: CASSFGRPEEGYTF. The CDR3 DNA follows: TGTGCCAGCAGCTTCGGCCGGCCCGAGGAGGGCTACACCTTC.

This clone was seen just once. The J gene is TRBJ2-5, the V gene TRBV18; 7 bases match TRBD2. The CDR3 consists of 16 residues. CDR1 is KGHSH and CDR2 is LQKENI in the germline V gene. Germline trimming cut 1 base from V and 0 bases from J; bases unmatched to any gene: 5. In DNA form, the CDR3 reads TGTGCCAGCTCACCACGGGCGGGAGCGTACCAAGAGACCCAGTACTTC. As protein: CASSPRAGAYQETQYF.

This clone was detected only a few times. V and J are TRBV15 and TRBJ2-3, with 8 bases lining up with TRBD1. Germline CDR1 LNHNV, CDR2 YYDKDF (reference sequence). V lost 4 bases, J lost 4 bases, and 10 bases stayed unmatched. The CDR3 sequence is 16 residues long. The CDR3 protein is CATSTWTGRFADTQYF. Here the CDR3 DNA reads TGTGCCACCAGCACTTGGACAGGGAGGTTCGCAGATACGCAGTATTTT.

J is TRBJ2-5 and V is TRBV2; perhaps TRBD2 as D (7 bases). CDR3 size: 13 residues. Trimming shortened V by 8 bases and J by 2 bases, and 12 bases separated the two germline ends. The germline V gene encodes CDR1 SNHLY and CDR2 FYNNEI. CDR3 region: CASDEGGQETQYF. In nucleotides, the CDR3 is TGTGCCAGCGATGAGGGGGGGCAAGAGACCCAGTACTTC.

The rearrangement joins TRBV5-1 to TRBJ2-5; a weak D match, TRBD1 (6 bases). The ends were cut back, 1 base at V and 4 bases at J, with 11 bases in the middle. Germline V gene sequence: CDR1 SGHRS, CDR2 YFSETQ. This CDR3 is built from 14 residues. As DNA, the CDR3 is TGCGCCAGCAGCTTGAGAGGGGGTGGAGAGACCCAGTACTTC. It is translated as CASSLRGGGETQYF. Combining the CDR3 with reference TRBV5-1 and TRBJ2-5 gives the whole variable domain KAGVTQTPRYLIKTRGQQVTLSCSPISGHRSVSWYQQTPGQGLQFLFEYFSETQRNKGNFPGRFSGRQFSNSRSEMNVSTLELGDSALYLCASSLRGGGETQYFGPGTRLLVL.